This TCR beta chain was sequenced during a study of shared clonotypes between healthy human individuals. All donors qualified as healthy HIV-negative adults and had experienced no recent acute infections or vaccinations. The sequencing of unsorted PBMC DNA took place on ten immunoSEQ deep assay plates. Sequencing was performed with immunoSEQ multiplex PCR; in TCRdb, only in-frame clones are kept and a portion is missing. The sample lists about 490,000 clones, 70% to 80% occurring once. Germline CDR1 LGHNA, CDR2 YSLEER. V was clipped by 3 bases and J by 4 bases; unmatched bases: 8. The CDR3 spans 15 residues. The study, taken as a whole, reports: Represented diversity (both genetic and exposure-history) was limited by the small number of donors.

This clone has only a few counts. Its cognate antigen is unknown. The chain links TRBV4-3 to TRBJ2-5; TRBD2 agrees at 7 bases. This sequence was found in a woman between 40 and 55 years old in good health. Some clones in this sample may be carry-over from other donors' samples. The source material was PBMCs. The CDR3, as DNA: TGCGCCAGCAGCCATGCTAGCGGTCAGGCAGAGACCCAGTACTTC. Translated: CASSHASGQAETQYF.